The 10 T cell receptor beta chains below come from one sample, sequenced in a study of PD-1 blockade in classical Hodgkin lymphoma. The time point denotes: newly diagnosed, previously untreated cHL patient sample. Applied to thawed PBMCs, magnetic negative selection was the method used to isolate CD8+ T cells. The protocol was immunoSEQ multiplex PCR, while the TCRdb copy is restricted to in-frame clones and leaves out a portion. The table has about 3,200 clones, approximately 66% seen once. The sequencing sample was made of CD8+ T cells from blood. These receptors all come from a human donor with classical Hodgkin lymphoma.

This clone is large (0.1 to 1%) in the sample. The chain carries TRBV4-1 and TRBJ1-4; 9 bases map to TRBD1. CDR1 and CDR2 (germline): MGHRA, YSYEKL. V gave up 3 bases and J gave up 5 bases; unmatched junction bases: 10. The CDR3 totals 17 residues. In nucleotides, the CDR3 is TGCGCCAGCAGCCAGAGGGGGGCCGGGACAGGGAATGAAAAACTGTTTTTT. Translating it yields CASSQRGAGTGNEKLFF.

This clone was seen a few times. The chain joins TRBV10-2 to TRBJ2-3, with 7 bases identical to TRBD2. Germline values: CDR1 WSHSY, CDR2 SAAADI. V shed 3 bases and J 5 bases; nucleotides not matched to a gene: 8. CDR3 size: 15 residues. The CDR3 protein is CASSESGLEVDTQYF. CDR3 nucleotide sequence: TGCGCCAGCAGTGAAAGTGGACTAGAGGTAGATACGCAGTATTTT.

The rearrangement links TRBV6-5 to TRBJ2-3, with D uncertain. Trimming removed 8 bases from V and 0 bases from J, with 9 bases in between. This CDR3 has 13 amino acids. From germline, CDR1 is MNHEY and CDR2 SVGAGI. The CDR3 spells CASGWISTDTQYF. CDR3 coding DNA: TGTGCCAGCGGTTGGATAAGCACAGATACGCAGTATTTT.

The rearrangement links TRBV19 to TRBJ2-7; TRBD1 agrees at 9 bases. This CDR3 has 13 amino acids. CDR1 is LNHDA and CDR2 is SQIVND in the germline V gene (reference sequence). Losses at the gene ends were 4 bases for V and 7 bases for J; bases not matched to a gene: 5. CDR3 protein: CASSTGTGIEQYF. CDR3 nucleotide sequence: TGTGCCAGTAGTACCGGGACAGGGATTGAGCAGTACTTC.

This clone was observed a few times. This chain links TRBV19 with TRBJ1-5; D may be TRBD1 (5 bases). CDR1 is LNHDA and CDR2 is SQIVND in the germline V gene (reference sequence). The V gene lost 2 bases and the J gene lost 5 bases, with 13 bases spanning the gap. The CDR3 extends over 15 amino acids. The CDR3 reads CASSIWTGDDQPQHF. The CDR3 nucleotides are TGTGCCAGTAGTATATGGACGGGGGACGATCAGCCCCAGCATTTT.

J is TRBJ2-7 and V is TRBV2; D is undetermined. V dropped 0 bases and J dropped 4 bases, with 13 bases sitting between them. This CDR3 has 15 residues. Germline-derived CDR1 and CDR2 are SNHLY and FYNNEI. CDR3 protein: CASSEALEGLYEQYF. DNA for the CDR3: TGTGCCAGCAGTGAAGCGCTCGAAGGTCTTTACGAGCAGTACTTC.

CDR3 amino acids: CASSPRDLAYEQYF. In DNA, the CDR3 is TGCGCCAGCAGCCCCCGGGACCTAGCCTACGAGCAGTACTTC. The chain combines TRBV4-1 with TRBJ2-7; the D call may be TRBD1 or TRBD2 (5 bases each). Trimming took off 4 bases at V and 2 bases at J, with 12 bases between the two ends. Germline lookup yields CDR1 MGHRA and CDR2 YSYEKL. The CDR3 runs 14 residues.

This clone has just one count. The gene calls are TRBV5-1 and TRBJ1-5, with D possibly TRBD1 on 5 matching bases. The V and J ends lost 0 bases and 2 bases respectively, with 6 bases between them. This CDR3 has 14 residues. The germline V gene encodes CDR1 SGHRS and CDR2 YFSETQ. The chain's CDR3 is CASSLEGGNQPQHF. In DNA form, the CDR3 reads TGCGCCAGCAGCTTGGAAGGGGGCAATCAGCCCCAGCATTTT.

CDR3 protein: CASSRAGAEADTQYF. CDR3 nucleotide sequence: TGTGCCAGCAGTCGAGCGGGAGCTGAGGCAGATACGCAGTATTTT. The rearrangement links TRBV6-4 to TRBJ2-3; 8 positions agree with TRBD2. Germline loops: CDR1 MRHNA, CDR2 SNTAGT. CDR3 length: 15 amino acids. The junction had 8 bases not matched to a gene; V was cut back by 5 bases and J by 4 bases.

V and J are TRBV4-2 and TRBJ2-7, with D uncertain. This CDR3 contains 14 residues. Germline assignment: CDR1 LGHNA and CDR2 YNFKEQ. The V end was cut by 2 bases, the J end by 2 bases, with 10 bases between. CDR3 protein: CASSQSETPYEQYF. Here the CDR3 DNA reads TGTGCCAGCAGCCAATCGGAAACCCCCTACGAGCAGTACTTC.